The rows below give T cell receptor beta chains drawn from one sample of a study of CD8 T cells in Susac syndrome. One entry per CDR3 protein results from TCRdb running MiXCR on the immunoSEQ multiplex PCR reads. The sample carries under 200,000 distinct CDR3 sequences, approximately 93% recorded once. The specimen was CD4+ T cells from PBMCs. Receptor source: a human donor in good health. Each CDR3 is given with its conserved first and last residue.

cdr3_aa j_call v_call
CASSQVGTGGQLAKNIQYF TRBJ2-4 TRBV14
CASTDRNTEAFF TRBJ1-1 TRBV2
CSAGGQFGNYGYTF TRBJ1-2 TRBV20-1
CASRPPGLAGGGETQYF TRBJ2-5 TRBV6-2/TRBV6-3
CAIRSGTGGNEQFF TRBJ2-1 TRBV10-3
CASSQTLPTASSYGYTF TRBJ1-2 TRBV4-1
CASTKVTKGNQPQHF TRBJ1-5 TRBV19
CASSLSPGMGNQPQHF TRBJ1-5 TRBV5-5
CASSLLAGGRAVETQYF TRBJ2-5 TRBV12-3/TRBV12-4
CSVEAGDTEAFF TRBJ1-1 TRBV29-1
CASSLLPGQGALEQFF TRBJ2-1 TRBV3-1
CSVGGDSSANYGYTF TRBJ1-2 TRBV29-1